These 25 T cell receptor beta chains were sequenced from one sample in a study of shared clonotypes between healthy human individuals (dated by TCRdb to 2018 to 2020). Receptor amplification or capture employed the immunoSEQ multiplex PCR assay. What TCRdb holds here is the immuneACCESS table cut down to in-frame rearrangements. Part of the clones is not present; checked against another copy, under half of the missing clones reflect an unresolved V gene, and the others are unexplained. Present in this sample are 190,000 or so clones, approximately 70% of which were seen just once. The top ten clones comprise over 9.5% of the sample. Sequenced: memory CD4+ T cells sorted from blood. Interpreted using the paper, the cell subset or site label stands for: CD45RA-negative fraction. The receptors here all came from a man in his thirties or forties in good health.

The chain carries TRBV4-3 and TRBJ1-4, with D possibly matching TRBD1 (5 bases). The CDR3 totals 12 residues. The germline gives CDR1 LGHNA, CDR2 YSLEER. With 4 bases removed from V and 10 bases from J, the gap between germline ends came to 10 bases. The CDR3 region is CASSPDTRKLFF. CDR3 nucleotide sequence: TGCGCCAGCAGCCCGGACACAAGAAAACTGTTTTTT.

The chain employs TRBV5-1 and TRBJ2-2; D possibly corresponds to TRBD1 (5 bases). The CDR3 covers 15 residues. V was clipped by 3 bases and J by 4 bases, with 13 bases between them. CDR1 is SGHRS and CDR2 is YFSETQ in the germline V gene. CDR3 nucleotides: TGCGCCAGCAGCTCCAGACAGAGAGCCACCGGGGAGCTGTTTTTT. As protein: CASSSRQRATGELFF.

The J gene is TRBJ2-3, the V gene TRBV18; 9 nucleotides agree with TRBD2. Germline V gives CDR1 KGHSH, CDR2 LQKENI. Trimming removed 5 bases from V and 2 bases from J; junction bases left unmatched: 5. The CDR3 spans 15 residues. In DNA, the CDR3 is TGTGCCAGCTCAACGCTAGCGGGGTTCACAGATACGCAGTATTTT. Its protein product is CASSTLAGFTDTQYF.

This CDR3 reads CASSNPGLADTSYEQYF. The CDR3 DNA reads TGTGCCAGCAGTAACCCGGGACTAGCGGACACAAGCTACGAGCAGTACTTC. The chain uses TRBV28 and TRBJ2-7; 11 bases are shared with TRBD2. The junction had 12 bases not matched to a gene; V was cut back by 5 bases and J by 3 bases. This CDR3 region has 17 residues. Germline V CDR1 and CDR2: MDHEN, SYDVKM.

This chain links TRBV5-6 with TRBJ2-3; 9 bases match TRBD2. The germline gives CDR1 SGHDT, CDR2 YYEEEE. Trimming at V came to 5 bases and at J to 5 bases, leaving 6 bases not matched to a gene. The CDR3 consists of 14 residues. The DNA of the CDR3 is TGTGCCAGCAGTTCCGGACTAGCGTTAGATACGCAGTATTTT. Protein sequence: CASSSGLALDTQYF.

The chain couples TRBV2 to TRBJ2-5, with 9 nucleotides matching TRBD1. The germline V gene has CDR1 SNHLY and CDR2 FYNNEI. The CDR3 spans 14 residues. Unmatched junction bases numbered 1, after V lost 0 bases and J lost 5 bases. The CDR3, as DNA: TGTGCCAGCAGTGAAGCTACAGGGGGCGAGACCCAGTACTTC. Its protein is CASSEATGGETQYF.

The chain carries TRBV6-1 and TRBJ2-1, with TRBD2 matching 9 bases. J was trimmed by 0 bases and V by 4 bases; bases with no gene match: 13. The CDR3 is 19 residues long. Germline values: CDR1 MNHNS, CDR2 SASEGT. The CDR3 is CASSVSRLAGWRSYNEQFF. CDR3 nucleotide sequence: TGTGCCAGCAGTGTTAGTCGGCTAGCGGGGTGGCGCTCCTACAATGAGCAGTTCTTC.

V usage is TRBV10-1 and J usage is TRBJ2-1; 10 nucleotides line up with TRBD1. V shed 5 bases, J shed 10 bases, and the junction held 5 bases outside the gene matches. CDR1 WNHNN and CDR2 SYGVQD come from the germline V gene (reference sequence). This CDR3 is built from 13 residues. The DNA of the CDR3 is TGCGCCAGCAGTAGGACAGGGGGAAGCGAGCAGTTCTTC. This encodes CASSRTGGSEQFF.

This rearrangement joins TRBV5-1 to TRBJ2-5, with 10 bases matching TRBD1. Trimming cost V 0 bases and J 5 bases; bases outside gene matches: 7. CDR3 length: 16 amino acids. Germline V lookup: CDR1 SGHRS, CDR2 YFSETQ. The CDR3 is CASSLGDRGSEETQYF. As DNA, the CDR3 is TGCGCCAGCAGCTTGGGGGACAGGGGCTCAGAGGAGACCCAGTACTTC.

The gene calls are TRBV2 and TRBJ1-4; 9 nucleotides match TRBD1. CDR1 is SNHLY and CDR2 is FYNNEI in the germline V gene. V dropped 3 bases and J dropped 7; count of bases not matched to a gene: 3. This CDR3 contains 14 residues. The CDR3 here is CASSDGTGIEKLFF. CDR3 sequence (DNA): TGTGCCAGCAGTGACGGGACAGGGATTGAAAAACTGTTTTTT. Full variable domain (outside the CDR3, taken from reference TRBV2 and TRBJ1-4): EPEVTQTPSHQVTQMGQEVILRCVPISNHLYFYWYRQILGQKVEFLVSFYNNEISEKSEIFDDQFSVERPDGSNFTLKIRSTKLEDSAMYFCASSDGTGIEKLFFGSGTQLSVL.

This chain joins TRBV5-4 and TRBJ2-5; TRBD2 matches 12 bases. The V segment lost 3 bases and the J segment 3 bases; nucleotides outside the gene matches: 3. The CDR3 has 15 residues. CDR1 is SGHNT, CDR2 YYREEE, per germline (reference sequence). CDR3: CASSSRLAGEETQYF. The CDR3 DNA reads as TGTGCCAGCAGCTCGAGACTAGCGGGAGAAGAGACCCAGTACTTC. The whole variable domain, remainder taken from reference TRBV5-4 and TRBJ2-5, is ETGVTQSPTHLIKTRGQQVTLRCSSQSGHNTVSWYQQALGQGPQFIFQYYREEENGRGNFPPRFSGLQFPNYSSELNVNALELDDSALYLCASSSRLAGEETQYFGPGTRLLVL.

Here the CDR3 DNA reads TGTGCCAGCAGTGACATGGGTTCCGTTCAGCCCCAGCATTTT. It translates to CASSDMGSVQPQHF. The chain employs TRBV6-1 and TRBJ1-5; D call uncertain. V gave up 3 bases and J gave up 6 bases, with 12 bases separating them. Germline CDR1 reads MNHNS; CDR2 reads SASEGT. This CDR3 contains 14 residues.

The chain recombines TRBV6-1 with TRBJ2-3; D perhaps matches TRBD2 (5 bases). The CDR3 covers 15 residues. Germline CDR1 and CDR2: MNHNS and SASEGT. V was shortened by 1 base and J by 0 bases, with 8 bases between the two germline ends. Here the CDR3 DNA reads TGTGCCAGCAGTGAAGTTGCGGGCAGCACAGATACGCAGTATTTT. As protein: CASSEVAGSTDTQYF.

The chain links TRBV7-3 to TRBJ2-3, with a tentative D call TRBD1 (6 bases). Germline values: CDR1 SGHTA, CDR2 FQGTGA. V shed 4 bases and J shed 4 bases, with 9 bases lying between them. CDR3 size: 13 residues. This CDR3 is CASSSRGADTQYF. DNA of the CDR3: TGTGCCAGCAGCTCCAGGGGTGCAGATACGCAGTATTTT.

The chain combines TRBV4-3 with TRBJ2-7; TRBD2 is a possible D gene (6 bases). CDR3 length: 13 amino acids. Germline V gives CDR1 LGHNA, CDR2 YSLEER. V dropped 2 bases and J dropped 6 bases, with 11 bases sitting between them. CDR3 DNA sequence: TGCGCCAGCAGCCAAATTCGGGGAGGCGAGCAGTACTTC. Protein sequence: CASSQIRGGEQYF.

This clone has more than one count but fewer than ten. The chain carries TRBV9 and TRBJ1-2; the D gene is possibly TRBD1 (6 bases). Looked up from germline, CDR1 is SGDLS and CDR2 is YYNGEE. This CDR3 has 13 amino acids. The V and J ends lost 3 bases and 6 bases respectively, with 12 bases between them. CDR3 sequence: CASSAQGLDGYTF. The CDR3 region has the DNA TGTGCCAGCAGCGCTCAGGGGCTCGATGGCTACACCTTC.

The chain is built from TRBV5-7 and TRBJ2-2, with D perhaps TRBD2 (6 bases). TRBV5-7 is sorted into the ORF group, with uncertain function. V was shortened by 4 bases and J by 5 bases, with 6 bases between the two germline ends. The CDR3 sequence is 12 residues long. In DNA form, the CDR3 reads TGTGCCAGCAGCCTAGCGACCGGGGAGCTGTTTTTT. Translation: CASSLATGELFF.

This chain links TRBV28 with TRBJ1-1; weak D call: TRBD1 (5 bases). In germline, CDR1 is MDHEN, CDR2 SYDVKM. There are 14 residues in the CDR3. With 8 bases removed from V and 5 bases from J, the gap between germline ends came to 18 bases. CDR3 region: CASQPSGEGTEAFF. CDR3 sequence (DNA): TGTGCCAGCCAACCCTCAGGAGAGGGGACTGAAGCTTTCTTT.

The chain couples TRBV30 to TRBJ2-5, with D hard to call. With 3 bases removed from V and 5 bases from J, the gap between germline ends came to 7 bases. The CDR3 sequence is 11 residues long. Germline CDR1 is GTSNPN and CDR2 is SVGIG (reference sequence). The CDR3 here is CAWSASETQYF. CDR3 nucleotides: TGTGCCTGGAGCGCCTCTGAGACCCAGTACTTC. Variable domain in full (rest from reference TRBV30 and TRBJ2-5): SQTIHQWPATLVQPVGSPLSLECTVEGTSNPNLYWYRQAAGRGLQLLFYSVGIGQISSEVPQNLSASRPQDRQFILSSKKLLLSDSGFYLCAWSASETQYFGPGTRLLVL.

V and J are TRBV7-3 and TRBJ2-1; D possibly corresponds to TRBD1 (6 bases). Per germline, CDR1 SGHTA and CDR2 FQGTGA. CDR3 length equals 14 residues. The V gene lost 5 bases and the J gene lost 5 bases, with 13 bases spanning the gap. This chain's CDR3 is CASSPPGQHNEQFF. In DNA form, the CDR3 reads TGTGCCAGCAGCCCCCCGGGACAACACAATGAGCAGTTCTTC. The full variable domain, completed using reference TRBV7-3 and TRBJ2-1, is GAGVSQTPSNKVTEKGKYVELRCDPISGHTALYWYRQSLGQGPEFLIYFQGTGAADDSGLPNDRFFAVRPEGSVSTLKIQRTERGDSAVYLCASSPPGQHNEQFFGPGTRLTVL.

The J gene is TRBJ1-4, the V gene TRBV29-1, with 7 bases fitting TRBD1. Trimming cost V 7 bases and J 2 bases; bases outside gene matches: 4. CDR1 is SQVTM and CDR2 is ANQGSEA in the germline V gene. The CDR3 has 13 amino acids. The CDR3 nucleotides are TGCAGCGCACGGGGACAGACTAATGAAAAACTGTTTTTT. Its translation: CSARGQTNEKLFF.

There are many counts of this clone. This sequence joins TRBV28 and TRBJ1-1; a weak D match, TRBD1 (5 bases). Per the germline V gene, CDR1 is MDHEN and CDR2 is SYDVKM. This CDR3 contains 13 residues. V was pared by 5 bases and J by 4 bases, with 11 bases between. Here the CDR3 reads CASSPFQGTEAFF. The CDR3 DNA reads as TGTGCCAGCAGTCCTTTTCAGGGCACTGAAGCTTTCTTT.

J is TRBJ2-7 and V is TRBV10-3; D is uncertain. V gave up 3 bases and J gave up 4 bases, with 4 bases separating them. This CDR3 has 11 amino acids. Germline-derived CDR1 and CDR2 are ENHRY and SYGVKD. The CDR3 DNA reads as TGTGCCATCAGTGACGGATACGAGCAGTACTTC. Translating it yields CAISDGYEQYF.

This clone was picked up a small number of times. DNA for the CDR3: TGTGCCAGTACGGGACGGAATGAGCAGTTCTTC. Amino acids: CASTGRNEQFF. V gene TRBV25-1 combines with J gene TRBJ2-1, with D tentatively TRBD1 or TRBD2 (5 bases each). Trimming cost V 9 bases and J 7 bases, with 10 bases left between them. This CDR3 region has 11 residues. Germline CDR1 and CDR2: MGHDK and SYGVNS.

This clone appeared a few times. The rearrangement uses TRBV5-4 and TRBJ2-1; the match to TRBD2 covers 9 bases. The CDR3 consists of 15 residues. The V segment lost 0 bases and the J segment 8 bases; nucleotides outside the gene matches: 6. The germline gives CDR1 SGHNT, CDR2 YYREEE (reference sequence). DNA for the CDR3: TGTGCCAGCAGCTTGGATAGCGGGAGAGAGCATGAGCAGTTCTTC. Protein product: CASSLDSGREHEQFF.